The entry below describes one TCR beta chain. This CDR3 is 16 amino acids long. Losses at the gene ends were 2 bases for V and 4 bases for J; bases not matched to a gene: 7. Germline V gene lookup returns CDR1 MNHEY and CDR2 SVGAGI. This entry is derived from a study of cytomegalovirus exposure and HLA in healthy donors. PCR involved 60 Vbeta and 13 Jbeta primers. Libraries were prepared by immunoSEQ multiplex PCR; TCRdb keeps only in-frame clonotypes and omits some of them. This table has 90,000 to 130,000 clones, over 65% appearing once. Material: PBMCs. This TCR derives from a woman in her twenties or thirties in good health and CMV-seronegative. V gene TRBV6-5 combines with J gene TRBJ1-1; TRBD1 matches at 10 bases. CDR3 coding DNA: TGTGCCAGCAGTTACAGGGGGACAGGGGATGGCACTGAAGCTTTCTTT. Translation gives CASSYRGTGDGTEAFF.